This T cell receptor (beta chain) was identified during a study of cytomegalovirus exposure and HLA in healthy donors. Study outcomes and limitations: Presence/absence analysis assumed near-uniform sequencing depth across donors. Three chains linked to CMV were shown in vitro to be specific for CMV antigens. The study carried out a later analysis of TCR beta sequences. It associated about 15,000 of them with specific HLA alleles at a false discovery rate of 0.05.

PCR employed 60 Vbeta and 13 Jbeta primers. The repertoire was sequenced with immunoSEQ multiplex PCR; TCRdb's copy has only in-frame clones and lacks some. The table has around 230,000 clones, roughly 85% seen once. To note about this clone: Its cognate antigen is unknown.

The CDR3 contains 11 residues. V was trimmed by 3 bases and J by 6 bases, leaving 8 bases between them. Germline CDR1 is SQVTM and CDR2 is ANQGSEA. Sequencing input: PBMCs. The chain joins TRBV29-1 to TRBJ1-1; D remains ambiguous. The origin of this receptor is a girl aged 2-10 years in good health and CMV-seronegative. The CDR3 reads CSVDRVAEAFF. CDR3 nucleotides: TGCAGCGTTGACCGGGTGGCTGAAGCTTTCTTT.